Here is one TCR beta chain with its context. No antigen is known for it. No per-base quality is available; no much larger clone lies one base away. This CDR3 is also generated by other DNA sequences in the sample. The time point label, read with the paper, signifies: about 28 days (+/-7) after the second vaccine dose. Because spike-specific TCR depth and breadth did not differ between the two schedules, AZD1222 recipients who got a second dose at roughly 4 weeks were pooled with those who got a second dose at roughly 12 weeks. Vaccinee samples were obtained from the UK trials COV001 and COV002, which included a single-blind randomized controlled phase 2/3 trial of AZD1222 (ChAdOx1 nCoV-19) in healthy adults. For TCRbeta chain sequencing, PBMC samples from trial participants were taken at day 0 and at day 28 after the second dose. The sample is drawn from a study of T cell responses to AZD1222 COVID-19 vaccine (dated by TCRdb to about 2021). Looking at the study overall: TCR sequencing was performed for roughly 240 trial participants, of whom 207 were given two doses of AZD1222 and approximately 26 were given two doses of MenACWY control vaccine. Trial participants were enrolled by age into 18-55, 56-69 and 70-plus year subgroups, with around 150, 28 and 57 TCR-sequenced participants respectively.

The paper's findings and limits, for the study overall: Nearly half of unique spike-specific TCRs reportedly recognized epitopes outside regions mutated in the B.1.351 and B.1.1.7 variants. Because no samples from the day 14 peak response were available, repertoires could be characterized only after the peak T cell response. CD4 TCRs associated with the vaccine covered the entire spike protein, and the dominant responses were in regions 160-218 and 743-854. In the small 56-69-year group, the increase in depth fell short of significance, most likely because of low power. Conclusions about previously exposed vaccinees are limited because only five or six AZD1222 recipients were SARS-CoV-2 seropositive at baseline. Participants were mostly white British and included more females than males, and it was suggested by the authors that clonal diversity may have been underestimated. After two AZD1222 doses, both the breadth and the depth of spike-specific TCRs were significantly higher than at day 0 and than in MenACWY recipients.

The CDR3 regions of human TCRbeta chains were analyzed by immunosequencing. In the authors' own workflow: TCRs in the repertoires were compared against a reference library of SARS-CoV-2-specific TCRs that had been generated with the MIRA antigen-specificity platform. Breadth was defined as the fraction of unique TCRs that were SARS-CoV-2-associated, and depth was defined as the fraction of total T cells that were SARS-CoV-2-associated. Using the MIRA data, every spike-specific TCR was mapped to the spike region that the TCR reacted to and assigned to either a CD4 or a CD8 class. Log10-transformed breadth and depth values were compared by one-way ANOVA with Sidak's multiple comparisons tests. TCRdb took over this immuneACCESS table, retaining in-frame rearrangements with V and J assigned. Such tables are incomplete; in checked studies, under half of the missing clones stem from an unresolved V gene, and the remainder is unexplained. The V and J calls and clone size were taken over from that table, and D and trimming were inferred from the DNA. The table for this sample lists around 120,000 clones; under 95% of them were counted only once. The top ten clones comprise approximately 5% of the sample.

This receptor was obtained from an adult who received the AZD1222 COVID-19 vaccine. The material was peripheral blood, obtained 28 days after the second AZD1222 dose.

The sequenced DNA: TGTGCCAGCAGTTACAGAGGGGGGAACACTGAAGCTTTCTTT. This is translated as CASSYRGGNTEAFF. This chain joins TRBV6-5 to TRBJ1-1, with a weak D call of TRBD1 (6 bases match). The germline V gene provides CDR1 MNHEY and CDR2 SVGAGI. A distance of 8 bases separates the germline ends of V and J, which lose 2 bases and 1 base respectively. The CDR3 contains 14 residues, cysteine and phenylalanine counted. CDR3 DNA is the only sequence kept; it has 42 bases, read in frame from the first base.